A selection of T cell receptor beta chains follows, all from one sample in a study of T cells after yellow fever vaccination. TCRdb processed the 5' RACE reads anew with MiXCR; each CDR3 protein has one entry. The sample holds approximately 550,000 distinct CDR3 sequences, about 19% seen once. Sequencing used PBMCs, obtained 15 days after the yellow fever booster vaccination. Receptors were obtained from a young man who received the YFV17D yellow fever vaccine. Both conserved end residues are part of each CDR3. A D gene is named only where the DNA matches it firmly. Clone size is shown for a subset of rows, as once, few, many or a class of expanded clone.

-,TRBJ2-7,TRBV5-6,few,TGTGCCAGCAGCTTCGACGGGGGATCCTACGAGCAGTACTTC,CASSFDGGSYEQYF
TRBD2,TRBJ2-3,TRBV20-1,few,TGCAGTGCTGCGGGGCTAGCGGGAACAGATACGCAGTATTTT,CSAAGLAGTDTQYF
-,TRBJ2-2,TRBV27,few,TGTGCCAGCAGTTGGGACCCTCAGCACACCGGGGAGCTGTTTTTT,CASSWDPQHTGELFF
-,TRBJ2-1,TRBV12-5,-,TGTGCTAGTTTGTACTACAATGAGCAGTTCTTC,CASLYYNEQFF
-,TRBJ2-1,TRBV20-1,-,TGCAGTGCTAGTGACGGGCAAGAGGATGAGCAGTTCTTC,CSASDGQEDEQFF
-,TRBJ2-3,TRBV28,-,TGTGCCAGCAGTTTCCCGGGACCACGCACAGATACGCGGTATTTT,CASSFPGPRTDTRYF
-,TRBJ1-1,TRBV3-1,-,TGTGCCAGCAGCCAAGGGGGTGGCAGCAGCCGGAGCCGGCTAAACACTGAAGCTTTCTTT,CASSQGGGSSRSRLNTEAFF
-,TRBJ2-1,TRBV7-8,few,TGTGCCAGCAGCCCACATCAAACGCTTCCTAGCAGGGACTATGAGCAGTTCTTC,CASSPHQTLPSRDYEQFF
TRBD2,TRBJ2-3,TRBV20-1,-,TGCAGCGAGCGGGAGAAGGTCACAGATACGCAGTATTTT,CSEREKVTDTQYF
TRBD2,TRBJ2-1,TRBV20-1,few,TGCAGTGCCTCACTTTCTAGCGGGAACAATGAGCAGTTCTTC,CSASLSSGNNEQFF
-,TRBJ2-1,TRBV6-5,-,TGTGCCAGCAGTTACTCAGTGGGAGCGGTCTACAATGAGCAGTTCTTC,CASSYSVGAVYNEQFF
-,TRBJ2-1,TRBV12-3/TRBV12-4,-,TGTGCCAGCACCTTTGGCAATGAGCAGTTCTTC,CASTFGNEQFF
-,TRBJ2-5,TRBV27,few,TGTGCCAGCAGTTTAGTCCCTCCGACAGGACGTTCTCTGGAGACCCAGTACTTC,CASSLVPPTGRSLETQYF
-,TRBJ2-7,TRBV3-1,few,TGTGCCAGCAGCCAAGTATCCGGCGAGCAGTACTTC,CASSQVSGEQYF
TRBD2,TRBJ2-1,TRBV10-3,few,TGTGCCATCAGATCTAGCGGGAGTGGGGCATACAATGAGCAGTTCTTC,CAIRSSGSGAYNEQFF
TRBD2,TRBJ2-3,TRBV7-9,-,TGTGCCAGCAGCGAGGGACTAGCGAGCACAGATACGCAGTATTTT,CASSEGLASTDTQYF
-,TRBJ2-3,TRBV18,few,TGTGCCAGCTCACCAATGCCCAGCGGAAGCACAGATACGCAGTATTTT,CASSPMPSGSTDTQYF
-,TRBJ2-3,TRBV7-2,-,TGTGCCAGCCACTCGCCTAGCACAGATACGCAGTATTTT,CASHSPSTDTQYF
TRBD2,TRBJ2-1,TRBV30,once,TGTGCCTGGAGTGGCCAACTAGCGGGAGTCAGCAATGAGCAGTTCTTC,CAWSGQLAGVSNEQFF
TRBD1,TRBJ2-5,TRBV20-1,-,TGCAGTGCTAGTCCCCCGCAGGGGGCTGGAAAAGAGACCCAGTACTTC,CSASPPQGAGKETQYF
-,TRBJ2-5,TRBV29-1,few,TGCAGCGTTGTGGGGGGACAAGAGACCCAGTACTTC,CSVVGGQETQYF
TRBD2,TRBJ2-1,TRBV7-9,-,TGTGCCAGCAGCTTAAAGGGACTAGCCTTCCGGGAGCAGTTCTTC,CASSLKGLAFREQFF
TRBD2,TRBJ2-3,TRBV7-2,-,TGTGCCAGCAGCACCCGCGGACTAGCGGGAGTTGATACGCAGTATTTT,CASSTRGLAGVDTQYF
-,TRBJ2-7,TRBV30,few,TGTGCCTGGAGTGCCCGGGACCCCTACGAGCAGTACTTC,CAWSARDPYEQYF
TRBD1,TRBJ2-7,TRBV12-3/TRBV12-4,few,TGTGCCAGCAGCGAGGGGGCGCGGAACCCCTACGAGCAGTACTTC,CASSEGARNPYEQYF
TRBD2,TRBJ2-1,TRBV6-2/TRBV6-3,few,TGTGCCAGCAGAGACCCGGGACTAGCGGGAGGGAGGGTCTACAATGAGCAGTTCTTC,CASRDPGLAGGRVYNEQFF
-,TRBJ2-3,TRBV3-1,-,TGTGCCAGCAGCCAAGTGAGGGAATCGCAGTATTTT,CASSQVRESQYF
-,TRBJ2-2,TRBV6-5,-,TGTGCCAGCAGTTACAGGGCCACCGGGGAGCTGTTTTTT,CASSYRATGELFF
-,TRBJ2-7,TRBV4-3,-,TGCGCCAGCAGCCAAGATCCTGGGAGGAAACTATACGAGCAGTACTTC,CASSQDPGRKLYEQYF
-,TRBJ2-5,TRBV18,-,TGTGCCAGCTCACCAAACCTAGCGACCTACCAAGAGACCCAGTACTTC,CASSPNLATYQETQYF
TRBD2,TRBJ2-1,TRBV9,few,TGTGCCAGCAGCCTACGGGGGGAAAGGTCCTACAATGAGCAGTTCTTC,CASSLRGERSYNEQFF
-,TRBJ2-1,TRBV9,-,TGTGCCAGCAGCGTATCGGCCCGGGGTTTGGATGAGCAGTTCTTC,CASSVSARGLDEQFF
TRBD2,TRBJ2-7,TRBV12-3/TRBV12-4,many,TGTGCCAGCAGTTTAAGACTAGCGGGAGCTGACGAGCAGTACTTC,CASSLRLAGADEQYF
TRBD2,TRBJ2-1,TRBV20-1,-,TGCAGTGCTAGACTGGGGACTAGCGGAGTCTACAATGAGCAGTTCTTC,CSARLGTSGVYNEQFF
-,TRBJ2-5,TRBV5-1,-,TGCGCCAGCAGCTTCCACGGACAGCTCCAAGAGACCCAGTACTTC,CASSFHGQLQETQYF
-,TRBJ2-2,TRBV5-6,few,TGTGCCAGCAGCTTGACAGCTTTCAGGACCGGGGAGCTGTTTTTT,CASSLTAFRTGELFF
-,TRBJ2-7,TRBV6-9,few,TGTGCCAGCAGTTACCCACCTGACACTGAGCAGTACTTC,CASSYPPDTEQYF
TRBD2,TRBJ2-5,TRBV29-1,few,TGCAGCGTTGAATGGACGGGGGGGGAGACCCAGTACTTC,CSVEWTGGETQYF
-,TRBJ1-5,TRBV20-1,few,TGCAGTGCTAGTGGGCGGTATAGCAATCAGCCCCAGCATTTT,CSASGRYSNQPQHF
TRBD2,TRBJ2-7,TRBV14,-,TGTGCCAGCAGCCGCATAGCGGGAGCCTACGAGCAGTACTTC,CASSRIAGAYEQYF